This T cell receptor beta chain was recorded in a study of response to subunit inactivated influenza vaccine. Whole-study findings and limits: A suggestion made by the authors is that each seasonal influenza vaccination recruits few new T cells.

This clonotype occurred a few times. Its cognate antigen is unknown. TCRdb reanalysed the RT-PCR reads using MiXCR and keeps one entry per CDR3 protein. The sample has 290,000 or so distinct CDR3 sequences, around 20% seen once; the top ten hold around a tenth. V shed 0 bases and J shed 4 bases, with 15 bases lying between them. The CDR3 consists of 16 residues. Germline loops: CDR1 MNHEY, CDR2 SMNVEV (reference sequence). The sequencing used PBMCs from blood, collected around 22 months after vaccination. The V gene is TRBV27, the J gene TRBJ1-1, with D possibly TRBD1 on 5 matching bases. The receptor comes from a man between 50 and 69 years old who received an inactivated influenza vaccine. The CDR3 sequence: CASSLSRGTVGTEAFF. The CDR3 coding sequence is TGTGCCAGCAGTTTATCCCGAGGGACCGTGGGCACTGAAGCTTTCTTT.